This T cell receptor (beta chain) appears in the sequencing data of a study of T-cell reconstitution after alpha-beta-depleted transplantation in children. Whole-study results and caveats: Reportedly, only several hundred clones from non-depleted graft cells drove alpha-beta T-cell counts at about two months. Newly produced T cells mostly provided counts and TCRbeta diversity after one year, as hyperexpanded clones declined. Recipient T cells and thymic progenitors that survived gave rise to the high TCRbeta diversity observed at day 60 in some patients.

The V end was cut by 5 bases, the J end by 1 base, with 15 bases between. Germline assignment: CDR1 MDHEN and CDR2 SYDVKM. The CDR3 loop spans 15 amino acids. Preparation of the TCRbeta library involved a method that used unique molecular identifiers. One entry per CDR3 protein, called by TCRdb with MiXCR from the PCR reads. The sample shows about 310,000 distinct CDR3 sequences, approximately 23% of them seen only once. A few counts support this clonotype. Its cognate antigen is unknown. The rearrangement uses TRBV28 and TRBJ2-7; TRBD2 is a possible D gene (5 bases). The source was PBMCs, mostly from graft donor cells, collected 180 days after TCRalphabeta/CD19-depleted stem cell transplant. This receptor was taken from a male patient younger than 18 who had a stem cell transplant for acute lymphoblastic leukemia, so the T cells may come from the graft donor. The CDR3 DNA sequence: TGTGCCAGCAGTCTCTATGAGGGCACATCCTACGAGCAGTACTTC. Residues: CASSLYEGTSYEQYF.